These 7 T cell receptor beta chains originate from one sample sequenced in a study of T cell repertoires in cytomegalovirus infection. The antigens these receptors bind are not known. TCRdb passed the reads through MiXCR, listing each CDR3 protein once. The sample lists about 920,000 distinct CDR3 sequences; around a third were seen once. The sample was cultured CD8+ T cells from PBMCs, taken from culture after CMV antigen stimulation. Source of these receptors: a human donor in good health (CMV status not recorded). Some clones in this sample may be carry-over from other donors' samples.

This clonotype was seen a handful of times. The chain recombines TRBV6-5 with TRBJ2-5; TRBD2 aligns across 10 bases. The V segment lost 0 bases and the J segment 1 base; nucleotides outside the gene matches: 8. CDR1 is MNHEY, CDR2 SVGAGI, per germline. The CDR3 loop spans 18 amino acids. CDR3 in DNA: TGTGCCAGCAGTTACTCAGTGGCTAGCGGGAGTATCCAAGAGACCCAGTACTTC. It yields the protein CASSYSVASGSIQETQYF.

This clonotype was seen a few times. The CDR3 DNA sequence: TGTGCCAGCAGTCTTACCCGGGACGGCACCTTCGCGGGCTCCTACAATGAGCAGTTCTTC. This gives the protein CASSLTRDGTFAGSYNEQFF. The rearrangement joins TRBV7-9 to TRBJ2-1; either TRBD1 or TRBD2 may supply D (5 bases each). The V and J ends lost 6 bases and 0 bases respectively, with 27 bases between them. The CDR3 is made up of 20 amino acids. Germline V gene lookup returns CDR1 SEHNR and CDR2 FQNEAQ (reference sequence). Using reference TRBV7-9 and TRBJ2-1 for the parts outside the CDR3, the full variable domain is DTGVSQNPRHKITKRGQNVTFRCDPISEHNRLYWYRQTLGQGPEFLTYFQNEAQLEKSRLLSDRFSAERPKGSFSTLEIQRTEQGDSAMYLCASSLTRDGTFAGSYNEQFFGPGTRLTVL.

This chain connects TRBV6-1 to TRBJ1-1, with 7 bases fitting TRBD1. V was clipped by 1 base and J by 5 bases; unmatched bases: 4. CDR1 is MNHNS, CDR2 SASEGT, per germline. This CDR3 has 14 residues. The CDR3 loop is CASSEEGGRTEAFF. CDR3 nucleotide sequence: TGTGCCAGCAGTGAAGAAGGGGGCAGAACTGAAGCTTTCTTT.

The J gene is TRBJ1-1, the V gene TRBV27; no firm D call. The CDR3 is 12 amino acids. Trimming pared 3 bases from V and 8 bases from J, leaving 10 bases between. From germline, CDR1 is MNHEY and CDR2 SMNVEV (reference sequence). CDR3 nucleotides: TGTGCCAGCAGTTTCGCCGGTAGAGAAGCTTTCTTT. It encodes CASSFAGREAFF.

This sequence joins TRBV7-9 and TRBJ1-1; D remains ambiguous. CDR3 size: 12 residues. V was cut by 8 bases and J by 0 bases, with 7 bases left in between. Germline V lookup: CDR1 SEHNR, CDR2 FQNEAQ (reference sequence). In DNA, the CDR3 is TGTGCCAGCCTGCGGCTGAACACTGAAGCTTTCTTT. This gives the protein CASLRLNTEAFF.

This clonotype was seen only a few times. The rearrangement uses TRBV24-1 and TRBJ1-2; D uncertain. Trimming pared 4 bases from V and 2 bases from J, leaving 7 bases between. There are 13 residues in the CDR3. CDR1 is KGHDR, CDR2 SFDVKD, per germline. The CDR3 region has the DNA TGTGCCACCAGTGACGGCCCCAACTATGGCTACACCTTC. Protein sequence: CATSDGPNYGYTF.

In its sample, this clonotype was seen a few times. The chain couples TRBV16 to TRBJ1-1; D ambiguous. Germline V gene sequence: CDR1 KGHSY, CDR2 FQNENV. Trimming stripped 4 bases from V and 2 bases from J, with 8 bases between. This CDR3 is 13 amino acids long. The CDR3 DNA is TGTGCCAGCAGCCCGAACCAAAACACTGAAGCTTTCTTT. Residues: CASSPNQNTEAFF.